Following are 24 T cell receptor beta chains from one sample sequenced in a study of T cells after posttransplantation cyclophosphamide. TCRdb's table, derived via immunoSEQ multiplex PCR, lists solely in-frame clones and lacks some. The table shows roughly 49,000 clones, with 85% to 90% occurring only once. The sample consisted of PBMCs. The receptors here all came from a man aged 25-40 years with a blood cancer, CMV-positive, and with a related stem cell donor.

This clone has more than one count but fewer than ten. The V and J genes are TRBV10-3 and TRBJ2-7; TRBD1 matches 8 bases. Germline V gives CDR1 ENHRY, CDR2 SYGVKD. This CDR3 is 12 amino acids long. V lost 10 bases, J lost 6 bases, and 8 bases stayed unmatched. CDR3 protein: CASDTGTGEQYF. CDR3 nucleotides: TGTGCCAGCGATACAGGGACAGGCGAGCAGTACTTC.

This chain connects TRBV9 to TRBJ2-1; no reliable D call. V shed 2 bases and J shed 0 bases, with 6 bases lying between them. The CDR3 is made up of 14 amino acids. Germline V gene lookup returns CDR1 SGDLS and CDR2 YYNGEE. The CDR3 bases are TGTGCCAGCAGCGTTCTACCCTCCTACAATGAGCAGTTCTTC. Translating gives CASSVLPSYNEQFF. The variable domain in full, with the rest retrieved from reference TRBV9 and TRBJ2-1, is DSGVTQTPKHLITATGQRVTLRCSPRSGDLSVYWYQQSLDQGLQFLIQYYNGEERAKGNILERFSAQQFPDLHSELNLSSLELGDSALYFCASSVLPSYNEQFFGPGTRLTVL.

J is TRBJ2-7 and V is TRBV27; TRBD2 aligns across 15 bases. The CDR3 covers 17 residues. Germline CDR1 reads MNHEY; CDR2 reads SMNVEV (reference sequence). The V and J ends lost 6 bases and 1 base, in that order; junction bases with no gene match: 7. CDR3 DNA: TGTGCCAGCAGCCCCATCGGACTAGCGGGAGGGTCCTACGAGCAGTACTTC. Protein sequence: CASSPIGLAGGSYEQYF.

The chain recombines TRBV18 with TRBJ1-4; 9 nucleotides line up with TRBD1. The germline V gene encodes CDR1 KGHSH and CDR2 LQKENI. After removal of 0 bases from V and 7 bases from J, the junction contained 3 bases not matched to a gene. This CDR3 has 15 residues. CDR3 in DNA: TGTGCCAGCTCACCACCGGGGGACAGGGCTGAAAAACTGTTTTTT. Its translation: CASSPPGDRAEKLFF. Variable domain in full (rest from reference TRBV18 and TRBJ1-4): NAGVMQNPRHLVRRRGQEARLRCSPMKGHSHVYWYRQLPEEGLKFMVYLQKENIIDESGMPKERFSAEFPKEGPSILRIQQVVRGDSAAYFCASSPPGDRAEKLFFGSGTQLSVL.

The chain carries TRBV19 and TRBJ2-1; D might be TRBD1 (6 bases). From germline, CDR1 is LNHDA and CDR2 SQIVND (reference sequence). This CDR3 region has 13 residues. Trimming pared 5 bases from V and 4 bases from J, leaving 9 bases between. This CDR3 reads CASSLGQYNEQFF. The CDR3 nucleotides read TGTGCCAGTAGTCTTGGACAGTACAATGAGCAGTTCTTC.

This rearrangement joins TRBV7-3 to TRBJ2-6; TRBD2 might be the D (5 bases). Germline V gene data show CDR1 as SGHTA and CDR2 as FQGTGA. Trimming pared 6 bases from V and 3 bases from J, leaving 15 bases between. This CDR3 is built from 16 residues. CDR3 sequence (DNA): TGTGCCAGCAGTGGCAGCGGAGTTGTTGGGGCCAACGTCCTGACTTTC. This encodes CASSGSGVVGANVLTF.

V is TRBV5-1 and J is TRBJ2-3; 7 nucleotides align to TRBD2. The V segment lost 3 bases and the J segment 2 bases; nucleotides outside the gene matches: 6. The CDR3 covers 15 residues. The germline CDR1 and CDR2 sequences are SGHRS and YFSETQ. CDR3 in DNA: TGCGCCAGCAGCTCGTCTAGCGGAAACACAGATACGCAGTATTTT. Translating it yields CASSSSSGNTDTQYF.

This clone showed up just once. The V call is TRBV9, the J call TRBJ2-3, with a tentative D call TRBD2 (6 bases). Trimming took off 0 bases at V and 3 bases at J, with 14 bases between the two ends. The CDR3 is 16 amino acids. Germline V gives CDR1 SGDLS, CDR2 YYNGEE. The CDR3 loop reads CASSVAPRELTDTQYF. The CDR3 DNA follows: TGTGCCAGCAGCGTAGCCCCCCGGGAGTTAACAGATACGCAGTATTTT.

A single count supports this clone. CDR3 coding DNA: TGTGCCTTGAGGGACCGGGCGGGACCAGATACGCAGTATTTT. Translation: CALRDRAGPDTQYF. The chain has TRBV30 and TRBJ2-3; D may be TRBD2 (6 bases). The CDR3 has 14 amino acids. CDR1 and CDR2 from the germline V gene are GTSNPN and SVGIG (reference sequence). Trimming left V 7 bases short and J 4 bases short, with 18 bases between.

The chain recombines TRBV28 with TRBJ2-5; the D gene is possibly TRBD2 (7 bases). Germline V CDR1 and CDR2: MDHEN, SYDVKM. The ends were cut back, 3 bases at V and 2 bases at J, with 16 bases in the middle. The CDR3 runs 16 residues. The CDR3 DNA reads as TGTGCCAGCAGTTTCAGAGGGGGGGCCTATCAAGAGACCCAGTACTTC. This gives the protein CASSFRGGAYQETQYF.

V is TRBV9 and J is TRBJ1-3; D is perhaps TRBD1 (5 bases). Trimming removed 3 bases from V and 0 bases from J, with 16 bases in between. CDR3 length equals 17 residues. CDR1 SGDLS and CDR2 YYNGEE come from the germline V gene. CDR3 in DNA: TGTGCCAGCAGCGAAGCGACAGCCCCAATCTCTGGAAACACCATATATTTT. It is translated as CASSEATAPISGNTIYF.

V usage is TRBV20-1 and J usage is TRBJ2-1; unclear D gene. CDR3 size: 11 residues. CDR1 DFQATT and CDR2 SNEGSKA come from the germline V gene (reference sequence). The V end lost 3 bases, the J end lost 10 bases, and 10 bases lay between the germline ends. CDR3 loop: CSASRGREQFF. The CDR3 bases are TGCAGTGCTAGCAGAGGCCGCGAGCAGTTCTTC.

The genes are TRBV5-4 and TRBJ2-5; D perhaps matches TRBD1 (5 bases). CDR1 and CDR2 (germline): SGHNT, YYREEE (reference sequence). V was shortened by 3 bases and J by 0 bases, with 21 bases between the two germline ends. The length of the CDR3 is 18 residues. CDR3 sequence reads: CASSWGLQTASYQETQYF. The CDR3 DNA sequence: TGTGCCAGCAGCTGGGGCCTACAGACAGCCAGCTACCAAGAGACCCAGTACTTC.

The CDR3 here is CASSEGLAGVHEQFF. The CDR3 bases are TGCGCCAGCAGCGAGGGACTAGCGGGAGTCCATGAGCAGTTCTTC. J is TRBJ2-1 and V is TRBV5-1; 14 nucleotides align to TRBD2. V trimming: 4 bases; J trimming: 8 bases; junction bases outside the gene matches: 5. The CDR3 has 15 amino acids. Germline lookup yields CDR1 SGHRS and CDR2 YFSETQ. The whole variable domain, filled in from reference TRBV5-1 and TRBJ2-1, reads KAGVTQTPRYLIKTRGQQVTLSCSPISGHRSVSWYQQTPGQGLQFLFEYFSETQRNKGNFPGRFSGRQFSNSRSEMNVSTLELGDSALYLCASSEGLAGVHEQFFGPGTRLTVL.

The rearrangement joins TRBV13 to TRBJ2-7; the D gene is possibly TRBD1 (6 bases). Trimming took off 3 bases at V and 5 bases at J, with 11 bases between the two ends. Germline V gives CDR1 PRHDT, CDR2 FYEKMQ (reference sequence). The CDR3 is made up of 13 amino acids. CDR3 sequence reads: CASSFTGYDEQYF. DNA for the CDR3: TGTGCCAGCAGCTTTACAGGGTACGACGAGCAGTACTTC.

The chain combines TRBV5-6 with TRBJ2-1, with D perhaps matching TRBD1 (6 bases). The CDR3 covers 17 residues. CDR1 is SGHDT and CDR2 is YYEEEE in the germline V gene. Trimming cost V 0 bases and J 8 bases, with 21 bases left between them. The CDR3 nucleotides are TGTGCCAGCAGCTTGGGAGAGATAGGGGGACCCGATTATGAGCAGTTCTTC. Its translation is CASSLGEIGGPDYEQFF.

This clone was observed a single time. Here the CDR3 reads CASSSGGSPSYNEQFF. The CDR3, as DNA: TGTGCCAGCAGCTCAGGGGGATCCCCCTCCTACAATGAGCAGTTCTTC. The rearrangement links TRBV7-2 to TRBJ2-1, with 7 positions matching TRBD1. V gave up 4 bases and J gave up 0 bases; unmatched junction bases: 6. The germline CDR1 and CDR2 sequences are SGHTA and FQGNSA. The CDR3 length is 16 residues.

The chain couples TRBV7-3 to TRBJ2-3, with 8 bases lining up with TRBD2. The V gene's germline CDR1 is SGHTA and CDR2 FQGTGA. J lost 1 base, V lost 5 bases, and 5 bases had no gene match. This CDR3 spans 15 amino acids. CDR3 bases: TGTGCCAGCAGCGCAACTAGCGGCCGCACAGATACGCAGTATTTT. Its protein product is CASSATSGRTDTQYF.

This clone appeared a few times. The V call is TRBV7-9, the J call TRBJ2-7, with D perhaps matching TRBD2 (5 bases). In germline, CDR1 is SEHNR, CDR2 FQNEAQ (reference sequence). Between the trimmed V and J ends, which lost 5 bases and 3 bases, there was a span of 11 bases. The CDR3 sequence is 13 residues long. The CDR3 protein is CASSTGRDYEQYF. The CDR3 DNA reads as TGTGCCAGCAGCACGGGAAGGGACTACGAGCAGTACTTC.

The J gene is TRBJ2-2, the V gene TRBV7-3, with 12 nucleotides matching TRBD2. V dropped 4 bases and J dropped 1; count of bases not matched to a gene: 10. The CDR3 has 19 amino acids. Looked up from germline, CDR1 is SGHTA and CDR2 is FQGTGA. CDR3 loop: CASSSRLAGATGNTGELFF. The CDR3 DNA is TGTGCCAGCAGCTCCCGACTAGCGGGAGCCACGGGGAACACCGGGGAGCTGTTTTTT. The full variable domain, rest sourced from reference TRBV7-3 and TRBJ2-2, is GAGVSQTPSNKVTEKGKYVELRCDPISGHTALYWYRQSLGQGPEFLIYFQGTGAADDSGLPNDRFFAVRPEGSVSTLKIQRTERGDSAVYLCASSSRLAGATGNTGELFFGEGSRLTVL.

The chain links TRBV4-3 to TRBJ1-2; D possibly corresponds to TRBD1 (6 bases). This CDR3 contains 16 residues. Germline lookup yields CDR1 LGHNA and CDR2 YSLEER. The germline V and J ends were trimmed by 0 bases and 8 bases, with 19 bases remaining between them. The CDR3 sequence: CASSQESGARVGGYTF. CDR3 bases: TGCGCCAGCAGCCAAGAATCAGGGGCACGGGTTGGGGGCTACACCTTC.

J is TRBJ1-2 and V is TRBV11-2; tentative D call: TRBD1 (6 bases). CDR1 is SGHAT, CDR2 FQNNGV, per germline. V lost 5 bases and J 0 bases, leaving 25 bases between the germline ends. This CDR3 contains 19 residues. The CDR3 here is CASSPIGALTGRSNYGYTF. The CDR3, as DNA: TGTGCCAGCAGCCCTATAGGAGCCTTGACAGGTCGTTCTAACTATGGCTACACCTTC.

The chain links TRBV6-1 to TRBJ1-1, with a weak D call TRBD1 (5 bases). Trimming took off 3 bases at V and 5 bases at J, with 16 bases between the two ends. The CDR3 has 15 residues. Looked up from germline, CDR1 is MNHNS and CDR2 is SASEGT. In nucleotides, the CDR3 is TGTGCCAGCAGTGACCCCGGGGGGATCAATACTGAAGCTTTCTTT. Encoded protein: CASSDPGGINTEAFF.

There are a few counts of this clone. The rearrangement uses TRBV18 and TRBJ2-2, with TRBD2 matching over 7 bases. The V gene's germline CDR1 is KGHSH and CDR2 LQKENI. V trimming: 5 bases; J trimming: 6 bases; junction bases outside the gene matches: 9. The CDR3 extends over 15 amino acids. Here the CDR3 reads CASSSLGRAAGELFF. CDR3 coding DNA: TGTGCCAGCTCATCACTAGGGAGGGCAGCCGGGGAGCTGTTTTTT.